The next 17 T cell receptor beta chains were all read from a single sample in a study of control samples from healthy donors and cancer patients. TCRdb keeps only in-frame clones here, not all; method: immunoSEQ multiplex PCR. The table has about 190,000 clones, 90% to 95% seen once. Sequences were obtained from blood. These receptors were collected from a man aged 25-45 years in good health.

V gene TRBV5-4 combines with J gene TRBJ1-1; D uncertain. Germline loops: CDR1 SGHNT, CDR2 YYREEE (reference sequence). The CDR3 length is 13 residues. V was cut by 4 bases and J by 2 bases, with 9 bases left in between. The CDR3 DNA sequence: TGTGCCAGCAGCCCCGGAGCCAACACTGAAGCTTTCTTT. This encodes CASSPGANTEAFF.

J is TRBJ1-6 and V is TRBV14, with D unclear. This CDR3 has 16 amino acids. V was trimmed by 0 bases and J by 7 bases, leaving 13 bases between them. The germline V gene encodes CDR1 SGHDN and CDR2 FVKESK. This CDR3 is CASSQDRSGLNSPLHF. CDR3 in DNA: TGTGCCAGCAGCCAAGATCGGTCAGGCCTAAATTCACCCCTCCACTTT.

Written as DNA, the CDR3 is TGTGCCAGCAGCAACCTTATATATGGCTACACCTTC. Translation: CASSNLIYGYTF. V gene TRBV28 combines with J gene TRBJ1-2, with D uncertain. CDR1 and CDR2 (germline): MDHEN, SYDVKM. Between the trimmed V and J ends, which lost 6 bases and 5 bases, there was a span of 10 bases. CDR3 length equals 12 residues.

In its sample, this clone was seen a few times. The genes are TRBV10-3 and TRBJ2-7; perhaps TRBD1 as D (6 bases). V dropped 4 bases and J dropped 5 bases, with 6 bases sitting between them. The length of the CDR3 is 11 residues. Germline CDR1 and CDR2: ENHRY and SYGVKD. This CDR3 is CAISAGDEQYF. For the CDR3, the DNA is TGTGCCATCAGTGCAGGGGACGAGCAGTACTTC.

This chain uses TRBV9 with TRBJ1-2; D call uncertain. CDR1 is SGDLS and CDR2 is YYNGEE in the germline V gene. The V end lost 0 bases, the J end lost 7 bases, and 10 bases lay between the germline ends. The CDR3 is 13 amino acids. CDR3 amino acids: CASSVGGEGGYTF. In nucleotides, the CDR3 is TGTGCCAGCAGCGTAGGCGGGGAAGGTGGCTACACCTTC. Full variable domain (remainder filled in from reference TRBV9 and TRBJ1-2): DSGVTQTPKHLITATGQRVTLRCSPRSGDLSVYWYQQSLDQGLQFLIQYYNGEERAKGNILERFSAQQFPDLHSELNLSSLELGDSALYFCASSVGGEGGYTFGSGTRLTVV.

This chain joins TRBV6-4 and TRBJ1-2; D remains unclear. The V and J ends lost 6 bases and 2 bases respectively, with 10 bases between them. The CDR3 contains 13 residues. Germline V gives CDR1 MRHNA, CDR2 SNTAGT. CDR3 coding DNA: TGTGCCAGCAGACCCGACGGCAACTATGGCTACACCTTC. Amino acid sequence: CASRPDGNYGYTF.

This chain joins TRBV6-6 and TRBJ2-3; D may match TRBD1 or TRBD2 (5 bases each). Germline V gene data show CDR1 as MNHNY and CDR2 as SVGAGI (reference sequence). Between the trimmed V and J ends, which lost 7 bases and 5 bases, there was a span of 19 bases. CDR3 length equals 15 residues. The CDR3 loop reads CASTTRQRGGDTQYF. CDR3 DNA: TGTGCCAGCACCACGCGGCAGAGGGGTGGAGATACGCAGTATTTT.

The chain recombines TRBV12-3 or TRBV12-4 with TRBJ1-6, with a possible D match to TRBD1 (5 bases). V lost 7 bases, J lost 13 bases, and 14 bases lay in between. This CDR3 is built from 12 residues. The CDR3 reads CASKRGAAPLHF. In nucleotides, the CDR3 is TGTGCCAGCAAAAGAGGGGCAGCGCCCCTCCACTTT.

The chain combines TRBV11-2 with TRBJ2-7, with TRBD2 matching 7 bases. Trimming at V came to 3 bases and at J to 7 bases, leaving 9 bases not matched to a gene. Germline loops: CDR1 SGHAT, CDR2 FQNNGV. The length of the CDR3 is 14 residues. This CDR3 is CASSLRTRLGEQYF. The CDR3 DNA reads as TGTGCCAGCAGCTTGCGGACTAGGCTGGGGGAGCAGTACTTC.

A few counts support this clone. The chain recombines TRBV10-3 with TRBJ1-2; 10 bases align to TRBD1. With V trimmed by 2 bases and J by 6 bases, 3 bases remained unmatched. There are 14 residues in the CDR3. Germline values: CDR1 ENHRY, CDR2 SYGVKD. The CDR3 sequence: CAISERDRGDGYTF. CDR3 coding DNA: TGTGCCATCAGTGAGAGGGACAGGGGAGATGGCTACACCTTC.

CDR3 sequence (DNA): TGTGCCAGCAGCCTGGGGCATTTAAGCTCCTACGAGCAGTACTTC. The encoded protein is CASSLGHLSSYEQYF. The rearrangement uses TRBV3-1 (or the pseudogene TRBV3-2) and TRBJ2-7; D perhaps matches TRBD1 (5 bases). Trimming stripped 4 bases from V and 0 bases from J, with 13 bases between. Per the germline V gene, CDR1 is LGHDT and CDR2 is YNNKEL (reference sequence). The CDR3 sequence is 15 residues long.

The chain links TRBV18 to TRBJ2-7; the D is unclear. CDR3 size: 15 residues. Germline assignment: CDR1 KGHSH and CDR2 LQKENI. The V and J ends lost 2 bases and 0 bases respectively, with 11 bases between them. The CDR3 region has the DNA TGTGCCAGCTCACCATCCGACGTATACTCCTACGAGCAGTACTTC. This translates into CASSPSDVYSYEQYF.

The V gene is TRBV18, the J gene TRBJ1-5; the match to TRBD1 covers 9 bases. J gave up 4 bases and V 5 bases, and 9 bases lay outside the gene matches. Germline CDR1 reads KGHSH; CDR2 reads LQKENI. CDR3 length equals 16 residues. The CDR3 coding sequence is TGTGCCAGCTCATCGGGACAGGGAAAAAATAATCAGCCCCAGCATTTT. It codes for CASSSGQGKNNQPQHF.

The chain links TRBV3-1 (or the pseudogene TRBV3-2) to TRBJ2-3, with 9 bases that match TRBD2. Germline assignment: CDR1 LGHDT and CDR2 YNNKEL (reference sequence). J was trimmed by 1 base and V by 0 bases; bases with no gene match: 8. CDR3 size: 18 residues. Written as DNA, the CDR3 is TGTGCCAGCAGCCAAGACGGCGGGGGGGGTGAGGGCACAGATACGCAGTATTTT. As protein: CASSQDGGGGEGTDTQYF.

The chain employs TRBV18 and TRBJ2-3; D tentatively reads TRBD1 or TRBD2 (5 bases each). Trimming left V 3 bases short and J 6 bases short, with 19 bases between. Germline V gene data show CDR1 as KGHSH and CDR2 as LQKENI. CDR3 length: 16 amino acids. Here the CDR3 reads CASSPPGRPRNDTQYF. The CDR3 DNA follows: TGTGCCAGCTCACCTCCGGGGCGGCCGCGGAACGATACGCAGTATTTT.

The chain links TRBV5-1 to TRBJ1-1; maybe TRBD1 (6 bases). Germline CDR1 SGHRS, CDR2 YFSETQ. The V end was cut by 2 bases, the J end by 1 base, with 18 bases between. The CDR3 extends over 17 amino acids. CDR3 in amino acids: CASSFLPSGGGNTEAFF. In DNA, the CDR3 is TGCGCCAGCAGCTTCCTCCCTTCGGGGGGCGGGAACACTGAAGCTTTCTTT.

This clone was counted between two and nine times. In nucleotides, the CDR3 is TGTGCCAGCAGTTCCCGAGGGGGAAACTATGGCTACACCTTC. As protein: CASSSRGGNYGYTF. V and J are TRBV27 and TRBJ1-2, with D possibly TRBD1 on 6 matching bases. Germline CDR1 MNHEY, CDR2 SMNVEV (reference sequence). CDR3 length: 14 residues. V lost 4 bases and J lost 2, with 11 bases in between.